The 15 T cell receptor beta chains below come from one sample, sequenced in a study of CD8 T cells in Susac syndrome (dated 2019 in TCRdb). Library prep was done by the immunoSEQ multiplex PCR assay. RNA was extracted with the RNeasy kit and roughly 0.45 to 1 ug was reverse transcribed using random hexamers. Through fastp at Q25 and MiXCR, TCRdb rebuilt clones from the public reads, retaining in-frame beta chains. Rows are unified per CDR3 protein, each entry keeping the most common DNA and genes. The sample includes 200,000 to 250,000 distinct CDR3 sequences, with around 93% observed a single time. In total, the top ten clones hold about 0.15% of the sample. The sequenced sample consisted of CD4+ T cells from PBMCs. The receptors derive from a human donor with Susac syndrome.

The chain recombines TRBV18 with TRBJ1-2; a weak D match, TRBD1 (5 bases). This CDR3 has 13 amino acids. Germline CDR1 and CDR2: KGHSH and LQKENI. The V gene lost 4 bases and the J gene lost 11 bases, with 17 bases spanning the gap. The CDR3 nucleotides read TGTGCCAGCTCACGGCCCGGGACGGAGCAATACACCTTC. It translates to CASSRPGTEQYTF.

CDR3 DNA sequence: TGTGCCAGCAGCTTGGCCGACAGCTATGGCTACACCTTC. Its protein is CASSLADSYGYTF. The chain links TRBV5-4 to TRBJ1-2; a possible D gene is TRBD1 (5 bases). The CDR3 totals 13 residues. V lost 0 bases to trimming and J lost 4 bases, with 7 bases between them. The germline V gene encodes CDR1 SGHNT and CDR2 YYREEE (reference sequence).

A word on this clonotype: One end of the junction is discordant with germline, which a read error may explain. This chain connects TRBV20-1 to TRBJ2-1; a possible D gene is TRBD2 (5 bases). CDR3 length: 15 amino acids. Germline V gene data show CDR1 as DFQATT and CDR2 as SNEGSKA (reference sequence). The chain's CDR3 is CSAREASSLRNEQFF. The CDR3 nucleotides are TGCAGTGCAAGAGAGGCTAGCAGTCTGCGCAATGAGCAGTTCTTC.

The chain couples TRBV28 to TRBJ2-3; D tentatively reads TRBD1 or TRBD2 (5 bases each). Germline V lookup: CDR1 MDHEN, CDR2 SYDVKM. The CDR3 is 9 residues long. The CDR3 reads CATGRAQYF. CDR3 sequence (DNA): TGTGCAACGGGACGGGCGCAGTATTTT.

The rearrangement uses TRBV20-1 and TRBJ1-1; 9 bases are shared with TRBD1. The germline CDR1 and CDR2 sequences are DFQATT and SNEGSKA (reference sequence). CDR3 length: 15 residues. Trimming took 2 bases from V and 5 from J; bases not matched to a gene: 9. The CDR3: CSARPTGGELTEAFF. In DNA, the CDR3 is TGCAGTGCTAGACCCACAGGGGGCGAGCTGACTGAAGCTTTCTTT.

V is TRBV6-6 and J is TRBJ1-1; D unclear. This CDR3 contains 12 residues. V was trimmed by 5 bases and J by 1 base, leaving 5 bases between them. CDR1 is MNHNY and CDR2 is SVGAGI in the germline V gene (reference sequence). The CDR3 sequence is CASSAQNTEAFF. The CDR3 nucleotides are TGTGCCAGCAGTGCCCAGAACACTGAAGCTTTCTTT.

The chain employs TRBV27 and TRBJ1-2; TRBD1 matches at 8 bases. Trimming cost V 5 bases and J 3 bases; bases outside gene matches: 8. The CDR3 length is 15 residues. In germline, CDR1 is MNHEY, CDR2 SMNVEV (reference sequence). CDR3 coding DNA: TGTGCCAGCAGTATCATCGCGGGACAGGACTATGGCTACACCTTC. Translated: CASSIIAGQDYGYTF.

The chain links TRBV20-1 to TRBJ1-1; 7 nucleotides line up with TRBD1. The CDR3 spans 14 residues. Looked up from germline, CDR1 is DFQATT and CDR2 is SNEGSKA (reference sequence). CDR3 region: CSRPIRQGNTEAFF. For the CDR3, the DNA is TGCAGCAGACCCATAAGACAGGGGAACACTGAAGCTTTCTTT.

CDR3 nucleotides: TGTGCCTGGAGCCGAGGGTCCAACTATGGCTACACCTTC. Its translation: CAWSRGSNYGYTF. V and J are TRBV30 and TRBJ1-2; D not certain. Germline V gene lookup returns CDR1 GTSNPN and CDR2 SVGIG (reference sequence). V was pared by 3 bases and J by 2 bases, with 10 bases between. This CDR3 has 13 amino acids.

V and J are TRBV3-1 and TRBJ2-5, with 9 bases matching TRBD2. Germline V lookup: CDR1 LGHDT, CDR2 YNNKEL (reference sequence). V was clipped by 0 bases and J by 4 bases; unmatched bases: 9. The CDR3 extends over 17 amino acids. CDR3: CASSQDLRKRGAETQYF. CDR3 in DNA: TGTGCCAGCAGCCAAGATCTTCGAAAGCGGGGGGCAGAGACCCAGTACTTC.

This clonotype was seen only once. This chain links TRBV3-1 with TRBJ1-4, with 8 bases identical to TRBD1. The V gene's germline CDR1 is LGHDT and CDR2 YNNKEL (reference sequence). The CDR3 totals 17 residues. V lost 0 bases and J lost 4; bases outside the gene matches: 7. In DNA, the CDR3 is TGTGCCAGCAGCCAAGATGGACAGGGATCGCGTAATGAAAAACTGTTTTTT. Amino acids: CASSQDGQGSRNEKLFF.

The rearrangement links TRBV6-2 or TRBV6-3 to TRBJ1-2; D perhaps matches TRBD1 (5 bases). CDR1 and CDR2 (germline): MNHEY, SVGEGT. The CDR3 has 16 residues. Trimming took 6 bases from V and 3 from J, leaving 20 bases between them. Here the CDR3 DNA reads TGTGCCAGCAGCCCCGACAGTTCCTCATACTACTATGGCTACACCTTC. This codes for CASSPDSSSYYYGYTF.

The rearrangement uses TRBV20-1 and TRBJ1-5; 8 nucleotides match TRBD1. The germline gives CDR1 DFQATT, CDR2 SNEGSKA (reference sequence). The CDR3 has 15 amino acids. The junction had 6 bases not matched to a gene; V was cut back by 5 bases and J by 0 bases. CDR3 nucleotide sequence: TGCAGTGCTGTTGGACAGGGATATAGCAATCAGCCCCAGCATTTT. This encodes CSAVGQGYSNQPQHF.

The chain links TRBV7-9 to TRBJ2-1; TRBD2 matches at 12 bases. The CDR3 contains 14 residues. Germline assignment: CDR1 SEHNR and CDR2 FQNEAQ (reference sequence). V was pared by 6 bases and J by 8 bases, with 5 bases of the junction left unmatched. This chain's CDR3 is CASRTSGGRDEQFF. The DNA for the CDR3 is TGTGCCAGCAGGACTAGCGGGGGTCGCGATGAGCAGTTCTTC.

This clonotype has only a few counts. This chain connects TRBV30 to TRBJ1-2; 10 bases line up with TRBD1. The CDR3 loop spans 14 amino acids. Germline trimming cut 5 bases from V and 1 base from J; bases unmatched to any gene: 4. Per germline, CDR1 GTSNPN and CDR2 SVGIG (reference sequence). The CDR3 loop is CAWSRDRGNYGYTF. The CDR3 DNA reads TGTGCCTGGTCCCGGGACAGGGGTAACTATGGCTACACCTTC. The variable domain in full, with the rest retrieved from reference TRBV30 and TRBJ1-2, is SQTIHQWPATLVQPVGSPLSLECTVEGTSNPNLYWYRQAAGRGLQLLFYSVGIGQISSEVPQNLSASRPQDRQFILSSKKLLLSDSGFYLCAWSRDRGNYGYTFGSGTRLTVV.